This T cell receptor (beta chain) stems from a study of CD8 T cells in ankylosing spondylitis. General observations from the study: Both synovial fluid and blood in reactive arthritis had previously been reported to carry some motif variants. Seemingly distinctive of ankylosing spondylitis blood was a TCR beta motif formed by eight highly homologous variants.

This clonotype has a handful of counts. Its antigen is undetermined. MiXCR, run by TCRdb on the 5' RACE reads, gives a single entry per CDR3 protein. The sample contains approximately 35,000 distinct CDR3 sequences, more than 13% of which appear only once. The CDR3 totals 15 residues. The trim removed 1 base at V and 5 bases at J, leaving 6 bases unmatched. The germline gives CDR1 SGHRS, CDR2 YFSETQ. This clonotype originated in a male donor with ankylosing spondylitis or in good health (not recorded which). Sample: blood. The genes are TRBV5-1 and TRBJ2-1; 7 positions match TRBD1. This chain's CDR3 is CASSLTGALHNEQFF. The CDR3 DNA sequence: TGCGCCAGCAGCTTGACAGGGGCCCTACACAATGAGCAGTTCTTC.